Listed below are T cell receptor beta chains from one sample, sequenced in a study of blood T cell repertoires in COVID-19. Libraries were prepared by immunoSEQ multiplex PCR; TCRdb keeps only in-frame clonotypes and omits some of them. Seen here are under 100,000 clones, approximately 80% observed once, and the top ten hold roughly 2.2%. Material: peripheral blood. The receptors shown here come from a woman in her 70s with acute or convalescent COVID-19. CDR3s include the opening cysteine and the closing phenylalanine or tryptophan. The order of the fields is V gene, D gene, J gene, CDR3 protein. A D gene is named only where the DNA matches it firmly.

V gene: TRBV5-8
D gene: TRBD1
J gene: TRBJ2-7
CDR3 protein: CASSSLRGQGVYEQYF

V gene: TRBV7-8
D gene: -
J gene: TRBJ2-7
CDR3 protein: CASITFGGEGALGEQYF

V gene: TRBV19
D gene: -
J gene: TRBJ2-7
CDR3 protein: CASSAPDRSEQYF

V gene: TRBV7-8
D gene: -
J gene: TRBJ2-5
CDR3 protein: CASSLLSLYQETQYF

V gene: TRBV11-2
D gene: -
J gene: TRBJ1-3
CDR3 protein: CASSITKGTLNSGNTIYF

V gene: TRBV3-1/TRBV3-2
D gene: TRBD1
J gene: TRBJ2-2
CDR3 protein: CASSYPGQGAGELFF

V gene: TRBV9
D gene: -
J gene: TRBJ2-6
CDR3 protein: CASSPWQGLSGANVLTF

V gene: TRBV5-1
D gene: -
J gene: TRBJ2-6
CDR3 protein: CASRQGLISGANVLTF

V gene: TRBV28
D gene: TRBD1
J gene: TRBJ1-6
CDR3 protein: CASRGTGNSPLHF

V gene: TRBV7-9
D gene: -
J gene: TRBJ1-5
CDR3 protein: CASSLVGEGSIDNQPQHF

V gene: TRBV28
D gene: TRBD1
J gene: TRBJ1-2
CDR3 protein: CASSLPGQGPYGYTF

V gene: TRBV10-2
D gene: -
J gene: TRBJ1-5
CDR3 protein: CASSESKLEPQHF

V gene: TRBV6-5
D gene: -
J gene: TRBJ1-5
CDR3 protein: CASSYNPGQFQHF

V gene: TRBV13
D gene: TRBD1
J gene: TRBJ1-3
CDR3 protein: CASSPTGAGNTIYF

V gene: TRBV7-9
D gene: -
J gene: TRBJ2-2
CDR3 protein: CASKEQNTGELFF

V gene: TRBV30
D gene: TRBD1
J gene: TRBJ1-4
CDR3 protein: CAWSYRGREKLFF

V gene: TRBV7-3
D gene: -
J gene: TRBJ1-2
CDR3 protein: CASSLDSQGFGPYGYTF

V gene: TRBV6-4
D gene: -
J gene: TRBJ1-1
CDR3 protein: CASSRDMNTEAFF

V gene: TRBV30
D gene: -
J gene: TRBJ1-6
CDR3 protein: CALGQIIIDSPLHF

V gene: TRBV2
D gene: TRBD1
J gene: TRBJ2-2
CDR3 protein: CATHPHRGSGELFF

V gene: TRBV12-3/TRBV12-4
D gene: -
J gene: TRBJ1-1
CDR3 protein: CASSWHNTEAFF

V gene: TRBV19
D gene: TRBD1
J gene: TRBJ2-5
CDR3 protein: CASSLRDRQETQYF

V gene: TRBV3-1/TRBV3-2
D gene: TRBD1
J gene: TRBJ2-7
CDR3 protein: CASSSGTGGYEQYF

V gene: TRBV5-5
D gene: -
J gene: TRBJ2-5
CDR3 protein: CASSMPGGSETQYF

V gene: TRBV7-9
D gene: -
J gene: TRBJ1-2
CDR3 protein: CASSFAVPNYGYTF

V gene: TRBV2
D gene: TRBD1
J gene: TRBJ2-1
CDR3 protein: CASKLDRAPYNEQFF

V gene: TRBV3-1/TRBV3-2
D gene: TRBD1
J gene: TRBJ1-4
CDR3 protein: CASSPWDSPPFSEKLFF

V gene: TRBV2
D gene: TRBD1
J gene: TRBJ1-2
CDR3 protein: CASSRSIGDRIYTF

V gene: TRBV6-2/TRBV6-3
D gene: -
J gene: TRBJ2-5
CDR3 protein: CASSYRVRLQETQYF

V gene: TRBV7-9
D gene: -
J gene: TRBJ2-1
CDR3 protein: CASSFPGYEQFF

V gene: TRBV5-1
D gene: -
J gene: TRBJ1-2
CDR3 protein: CASSLGDITIGYTF

V gene: TRBV21-1
D gene: -
J gene: TRBJ1-5
CDR3 protein: CASSKVGGNLNQPQHF

V gene: TRBV12-5
D gene: -
J gene: TRBJ2-5
CDR3 protein: CASNKGDFQETQYF